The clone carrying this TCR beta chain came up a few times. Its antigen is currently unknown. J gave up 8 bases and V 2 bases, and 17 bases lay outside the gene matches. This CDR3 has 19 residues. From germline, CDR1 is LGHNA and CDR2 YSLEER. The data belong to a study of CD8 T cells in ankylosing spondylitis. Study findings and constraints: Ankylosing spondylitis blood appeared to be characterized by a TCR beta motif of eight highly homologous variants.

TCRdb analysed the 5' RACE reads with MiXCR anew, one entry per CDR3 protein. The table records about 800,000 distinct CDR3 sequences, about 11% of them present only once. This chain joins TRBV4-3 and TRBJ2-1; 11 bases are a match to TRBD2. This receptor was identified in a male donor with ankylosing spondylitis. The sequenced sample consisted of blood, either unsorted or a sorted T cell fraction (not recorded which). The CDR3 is CASSQNLLGLAGGPDEQFF. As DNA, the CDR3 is TGCGCCAGCAGCCAAAATCTTTTAGGTTTAGCGGGGGGGCCGGATGAGCAGTTCTTC.